One and the same sample provided the 26 T cell receptor beta chains below, sequenced in a study of blood T cell repertoires in COVID-19. Sequenced by immunoSEQ multiplex PCR; TCRdb stores in-frame clones only, minus some. The data show roughly 700,000 clones, approximately 90% seen once. Input material: peripheral blood. These receptors were obtained from a woman between 18 and 29 years old with acute or convalescent COVID-19.

The chain recombines TRBV12-3 or TRBV12-4 with TRBJ1-1; the D gene is possibly TRBD1 (5 bases). Trimming took 4 bases from V and 7 from J, leaving 13 bases between them. This CDR3 comprises 13 residues. The DNA for the CDR3 is TGTGCCAGCAGTTCCTCCAGGGCGGTTGAAGCTTTCTTT. This translates into CASSSSRAVEAFF.

The CDR3 nucleotides are TGTGCCAGCAGCTTGGTGCATTACGGGGGCTCTGGGGCCAACGTCCTGACTTTC. It specifies CASSLVHYGGSGANVLTF. The chain carries TRBV5-6 and TRBJ2-6, with a weak D call TRBD2 (6 bases). V was trimmed by 0 bases and J by 0 bases, leaving 13 bases between them. The CDR3 spans 18 residues. Germline CDR1 reads SGHDT; CDR2 reads YYEEEE.

The rearrangement joins TRBV30 to TRBJ1-6, with D perhaps matching TRBD1 (5 bases). The CDR3 has 14 residues. V shed 6 bases and J shed 9 bases, with 18 bases lying between them. The V gene's germline CDR1 is GTSNPN and CDR2 SVGIG (reference sequence). Written as DNA, the CDR3 is TGTGCCTGCCTTGGGGCGGGGTTTGGTTCACCCCTCCACTTT. Translated: CACLGAGFGSPLHF.

The rearrangement links TRBV27 to TRBJ1-2; tentatively, D is TRBD1 (5 bases). The CDR3 has 15 amino acids. V was trimmed by 3 bases and J by 8 bases, leaving 19 bases between them. The germline gives CDR1 MNHEY, CDR2 SMNVEV (reference sequence). The CDR3 loop reads CASSFDANGAAGYTF. The CDR3, as DNA: TGTGCCAGCAGTTTTGACGCTAATGGGGCGGCGGGCTACACCTTC.

The chain carries TRBV5-1 and TRBJ1-4; D unresolved. V was clipped by 0 bases and J by 2 bases, with 11 bases between them. This CDR3 has 16 amino acids. Germline CDR1 SGHRS, CDR2 YFSETQ. The CDR3 protein is CASSLGLTPTNEKLFF. CDR3 nucleotide sequence: TGCGCCAGCAGCTTGGGACTGACCCCGACTAATGAAAAACTGTTTTTT.

Regarding this clone: Additional DNA sequences in this sample encode the identical CDR3. The genes are TRBV5-5 and TRBJ2-2, with 7 nucleotides matching TRBD2. Germline-derived CDR1 and CDR2 are SGHKS and YYEKEE (reference sequence). Unmatched junction bases numbered 4, after V lost 4 bases and J lost 1 base. The CDR3 has 15 residues. Written as DNA, the CDR3 is TGTGCCAGCAGCCCTGGGGGGGTGAACACCGGGGAGCTGTTTTTT. This translates into CASSPGGVNTGELFF.

The V and J genes are TRBV7-6 and TRBJ1-3, with TRBD1 matching over 10 bases. The CDR3 is made up of 14 amino acids. Germline-derived CDR1 and CDR2 are SGHVS and FNYEAQ. Trimming cost V 4 bases and J 8 bases; bases outside gene matches: 5. The CDR3 bases are TGTGCCAGCAGCTCCGGACAGGGGGTAGACACCATATATTTT. Protein: CASSSGQGVDTIYF.

The V call is TRBV5-3, the J call TRBJ2-3; D unclear. TRBV5-3 is marked as an open reading frame, function uncertain. The CDR3 is made up of 12 amino acids. Trimming cost V 3 bases and J 3 bases, with 5 bases left between them. CDR3 loop: CARSSVTDTQYF. The CDR3 DNA reads as TGTGCCAGAAGCTCCGTGACAGATACGCAGTATTTT.

The CDR3 DNA reads as TGTGCCAGTAGTGTTTGGGGGTATAGCGGCGCCGGGGAGCTGTTTTTT. Residues: CASSVWGYSGAGELFF. The genes are TRBV19 and TRBJ2-2; a possible D gene is TRBD2 (6 bases). V shed 5 bases and J shed 6 bases, with 19 bases lying between them. CDR3 length: 16 residues. Germline CDR1 LNHDA, CDR2 SQIVND (reference sequence).

The chain joins TRBV4-3 to TRBJ2-7, with TRBD2 as a possible D gene (6 bases). V shed 2 bases and J shed 2 bases, with 13 bases lying between them. There are 15 residues in the CDR3. Per germline, CDR1 LGHNA and CDR2 YSLEER. The CDR3 DNA reads as TGCGCCAGCAGCCAAAGACGGGAGCCCCCCTACGAGCAGTACTTC. This gives the protein CASSQRREPPYEQYF.

The chain uses TRBV7-2 and TRBJ1-1; a weak D match, TRBD1 (5 bases). The CDR3 has 14 amino acids. With 1 base removed from V and 5 bases from J, the gap between germline ends came to 11 bases. Germline values: CDR1 SGHTA, CDR2 FQGNSA. In DNA form, the CDR3 reads TGTGCCAGCAGCTTAGACCAGGGTTGGACTGAAGCTTTCTTT. It is translated as CASSLDQGWTEAFF.

V and J are TRBV3-1 (or the pseudogene TRBV3-2) and TRBJ2-7, with D unresolved. Deletions cut 4 bases from V and 2 bases from J, with 9 bases between. Germline V gives CDR1 LGHDT, CDR2 YNNKEL (reference sequence). The CDR3 loop spans 13 amino acids. The CDR3 region is CASSPWQTYEQYF. CDR3 in DNA: TGTGCCAGCAGCCCGTGGCAGACCTACGAGCAGTACTTC.

The V call is TRBV5-5, the J call TRBJ1-4; no definite D call. CDR3 length: 15 amino acids. Trimming cost V 4 bases and J 5 bases, with 15 bases left between them. The V gene's germline CDR1 is SGHKS and CDR2 YYEKEE (reference sequence). CDR3 coding DNA: TGTGCCAGCAGCCCGGGGAACAAATTAAATGAAAAACTGTTTTTT. This encodes CASSPGNKLNEKLFF.

V is TRBV6-1 and J is TRBJ1-2; 7 nucleotides align to TRBD1. The CDR3 runs to 14 residues. V lost 2 bases to trimming and J lost 2 bases; unmatched junction nucleotides: 2. Germline lookup yields CDR1 MNHNS and CDR2 SASEGT. CDR3 nucleotides: TGTGCCAGCAGTGAACAGGGACAGAACTATGGCTACACCTTC. This encodes CASSEQGQNYGYTF.

The gene calls are TRBV21-1 and TRBJ2-1; TRBD2, as called in the table, went unchecked against the DNA. TRBV21-1 is a pseudogene segment. This CDR3 comprises 15 residues. The CDR3 is CASSSCGKGRNEQFF. The CDR3 bases are TGTGCCAGCAGCTCCTGTGGGAAAGGGAGAAATGAGCAGTTCTTC.

The chain uses TRBV19 and TRBJ1-2; 7 bases map to TRBD1. Germline CDR1 is LNHDA and CDR2 is SQIVND (reference sequence). V was pared by 8 bases and J by 3 bases, with 6 bases of the junction left unmatched. The CDR3 spans 13 residues. The CDR3 is CASGVGQYYGYTF. DNA of the CDR3: TGTGCCAGTGGGGTGGGACAGTACTATGGCTACACCTTC.

This chain links TRBV7-2 with TRBJ2-1, with 7 bases matching TRBD2. Germline V gene lookup returns CDR1 SGHTA and CDR2 FQGNSA. V lost 2 bases to trimming and J lost 4 bases; unmatched junction nucleotides: 5. This CDR3 contains 15 residues. CDR3 in DNA: TGTGCCAGCAGCTTAAGGGGCGGGGGTTACAATGAGCAGTTCTTC. This encodes CASSLRGGGYNEQFF. The full variable domain, completed using reference TRBV7-2 and TRBJ2-1, is GAGVSQSPSNKVTEKGKDVELRCDPISGHTALYWYRQSLGQGLEFLIYFQGNSAPDKSGLPSDRFSAERTGGSVSTLTIQRTQQEDSAVYLCASSLRGGGYNEQFFGPGTRLTVL.

The table lists this clone with a count of one. This chain links TRBV7-9 with TRBJ1-1; D is possibly TRBD1 (5 bases). Germline lookup yields CDR1 SEHNR and CDR2 FQNEAQ (reference sequence). The CDR3 loop spans 15 amino acids. The V gene lost 7 bases and the J gene lost 0 bases, with 15 bases spanning the gap. CDR3 protein: CASTRGGQLNTEAFF. For the CDR3, the DNA is TGTGCCAGCACTAGGGGAGGACAATTGAACACTGAAGCTTTCTTT. The whole variable domain, filled in from reference TRBV7-9 and TRBJ1-1, reads DTGVSQNPRHKITKRGQNVTFRCDPISEHNRLYWYRQTLGQGPEFLTYFQNEAQLEKSRLLSDRFSAERPKGSFSTLEIQRTEQGDSAMYLCASTRGGQLNTEAFFGQGTRLTVV.

V is TRBV7-2 and J is TRBJ1-1; the match to TRBD1 covers 8 bases. The CDR3 spans 16 residues. Germline V gene sequence: CDR1 SGHTA, CDR2 FQGNSA. The J segment lost 4 bases and the V segment lost 3 bases, leaving 10 bases of the junction unmatched. CDR3 nucleotides: TGTGCCAGCAGCTTGCGGACAGGGTTGAGCGGCACTGAAGCTTTCTTT. This translates into CASSLRTGLSGTEAFF.

The chain uses TRBV5-6 and TRBJ1-4; TRBD1 agrees at 9 bases. After removal of 2 bases from V and 8 bases from J, the junction contained 7 bases not matched to a gene. This CDR3 has 15 amino acids. Germline CDR1 reads SGHDT; CDR2 reads YYEEEE. The CDR3 sequence: CASSFGGTGHEKLFF. In DNA form, the CDR3 reads TGTGCCAGCAGCTTCGGCGGGACAGGGCACGAAAAACTGTTTTTT. The whole variable domain, filled in from reference TRBV5-6 and TRBJ1-4, reads DAGVTQSPTHLIKTRGQQVTLRCSPKSGHDTVSWYQQALGQGPQFIFQYYEEEERQRGNFPDRFSGHQFPNYSSELNVNALLLGDSALYLCASSFGGTGHEKLFFGSGTQLSVL.

The chain links TRBV24-1 to TRBJ2-1; possibly TRBD1 for D (6 bases). The CDR3 consists of 16 residues. Looked up from germline, CDR1 is KGHDR and CDR2 is SFDVKD. V lost 4 bases, J lost 5 bases, and 17 bases lay in between. CDR3 protein: CATSDPTGSGHNEQFF. DNA of the CDR3: TGTGCCACCAGTGACCCCACAGGGTCAGGGCACAATGAGCAGTTCTTC.

The chain couples TRBV27 to TRBJ1-1; D remains unclear. CDR3 size: 14 residues. V was trimmed by 1 base and J by 4 bases, leaving 10 bases between them. Germline assignment: CDR1 MNHEY and CDR2 SMNVEV (reference sequence). The CDR3 bases are TGTGCCAGCAGTTTATACGGGGAGGGCACTGAAGCTTTCTTT. This sequence encodes CASSLYGEGTEAFF.

V usage is TRBV5-6 and J usage is TRBJ2-1, with 10 bases aligning to TRBD2. The ends lost 4 bases at V and 4 bases at J; junction bases unmatched: 2. This CDR3 is built from 14 residues. In germline, CDR1 is SGHDT, CDR2 YYEEEE. The CDR3 region has the DNA TGTGCCAGCAGCGTAGCGGGGGGTTACAATGAGCAGTTCTTC. Amino acids: CASSVAGGYNEQFF.

With respect to this clone: The sample holds other DNA sequences that translate to the same CDR3. CDR3 in DNA: TGTGCCAGCAGCCCGAGACTAGCGGGGGGCCCCTACGAGCAGTACTTC. Translated: CASSPRLAGGPYEQYF. V usage is TRBV7-2 and J usage is TRBJ2-7, with 13 nucleotides matching TRBD2. Germline V CDR1 and CDR2: SGHTA, FQGNSA. The CDR3 is made up of 16 amino acids. V lost 5 bases and J lost 2; bases outside the gene matches: 6.

The chain uses TRBV4-2 and TRBJ2-2; D perhaps matches TRBD2 (7 bases). The CDR3 consists of 17 residues. Germline lookup yields CDR1 LGHNA and CDR2 YNFKEQ. The V end lost 0 bases, the J end lost 13 bases, and 24 bases lay between the germline ends. CDR3 loop: CASSQERFGGRHQGLFF. The CDR3, as DNA: TGTGCCAGCAGCCAAGAGCGATTCGGGGGGCGCCACCAAGGGCTGTTTTTT.

The chain combines TRBV6-1 with TRBJ1-3; 9 bases map to TRBD1. Germline V gene data show CDR1 as MNHNS and CDR2 as SASEGT. This CDR3 comprises 14 residues. After removal of 3 bases from V and 4 bases from J, the junction contained 1 base not matched to a gene. The CDR3 nucleotides read TGTGCCAGCAGTGACGGGACAGGGGGAAACACCATATATTTT. It translates to CASSDGTGGNTIYF.